This is a list of T cell receptor beta chains from one sample in a study of Ad26.COV2.S vaccination and SARS-CoV-2 variants. Sequencing used immunoSEQ multiplex PCR; TCRdb keeps in-frame clones, though not all of them. The top ten clones hold approximately 1.5% of a sample with about 680,000 clones, around 89% of them seen once. The source was peripheral blood, collected in a trial of Ad26.COV2.S vaccine versus placebo. The receptors shown here come from a person between 18 and 65 years old who received the Ad26.COV2.S COVID-19 vaccine or a placebo. Both conserved end residues are part of each CDR3. A D gene is named only where the DNA matches it firmly. Clone sizes are given selectively: once, few, many, or a class where the clone is expanded.

TRBJ1-1 | . | . | TRBV7-3 | TGTGCCAGCAGCTCCGGCAACTTGGGGGCTGGGAACACTGAAGCTTTCTTT | CASSSGNLGAGNTEAFF
TRBJ1-1 | . | . | TRBV12-3/TRBV12-4 | TGTGCCAGCAGTTATTCATTGGCCACTGAAGCTTTCTTT | CASSYSLATEAFF
TRBJ1-1 | . | . | TRBV5-1 | TGCGCCAGCAGATTTGAGGGGATCACTGAAGCTTTCTTT | CASRFEGITEAFF
TRBJ2-1 | . | . | TRBV7-2 | TGTGCCAGCAGCGACAATGAGCAGTTCTTC | CASSDNEQFF
TRBJ2-3 | . | TRBD2 | TRBV24-1 | TGTGCCACCAGTGATTCGACTAGCGACCCATGGCATACGCAGTATTTT | CATSDSTSDPWHTQYF
TRBJ1-2 | . | . | TRBV29-1 | TGCAGCGCTTCAGACCTCCCCTCTAACTATGGCTACACCTTC | CSASDLPSNYGYTF
TRBJ2-5 | . | TRBD1 | TRBV27 | TGTGCCAGCAGTTTAGGGCCCCTCTGGACAGGGGGGAAAGAGACCCAGTACTTC | CASSLGPLWTGGKETQYF
TRBJ1-2 | . | TRBD1 | TRBV19 | TGTGCCAGTAGTCGACAGGGGAAGGAGTTTAACTATGGCTACACCTTC | CASSRQGKEFNYGYTF
TRBJ1-6 | . | TRBD1 | TRBV5-4 | TGTGCCAGCAGCGCGGGACAGGGGAACCCGAGCTCCTATAATTCACCCCTCCACTTT | CASSAGQGNPSSYNSPLHF
TRBJ2-1 | . | . | TRBV18 | TGTGCCAGCTCACTACAGGAGGCGAGGGTCAATGAGCAGTTCTTC | CASSLQEARVNEQFF
TRBJ1-5 | . | TRBD1 | TRBV6-1 | TGTGCCAGCAGTGAAACAGGGGCTAATAGCAATCAGCCCCAGCATTTT | CASSETGANSNQPQHF
TRBJ1-1 | . | TRBD1 | TRBV7-8 | TGTGCCAGCAGCTCACCCGGGACAGGGATGGTGGGCACTGAAGCTTTCTTT | CASSSPGTGMVGTEAFF
TRBJ2-1 | . | . | TRBV5-1 | TGCGCCAGCAGCGTCCAGGGAATCGCCAGATATGAGCAGTTCTTC | CASSVQGIARYEQFF
TRBJ2-7 | . | TRBD2 | TRBV7-2 | TGTGCCAGCAGCCCCCGGGCGGCGGGGGGCATCATCTACGAGCAGTACTTC | CASSPRAAGGIIYEQYF
TRBJ1-6 | . | TRBD1 | TRBV2 | TGTGCCAGCAGCCCGGGACAGGGTTTTAATTCACCCCTCCACTTT | CASSPGQGFNSPLHF
TRBJ2-3 | . | TRBD1 | TRBV2 | TGTGCCAGCGGGGACAGACTCACAGATACGCAGTATTTT | CASGDRLTDTQYF
TRBJ2-7 | few | TRBD1 | TRBV25-1 | TGTGCCAGCAGTGAGCCCCGACAGGGCCTCGGAAACGAGCAGTACTTC | CASSEPRQGLGNEQYF
TRBJ2-1 | . | TRBD2 | TRBV5-1 | TGCGCCAGCAGCACGAATAGCGGGGAACCTTACAATGAGCAGTTCTTC | CASSTNSGEPYNEQFF
TRBJ1-1 | . | TRBD1 | TRBV5-1 | TGCGCCAGCAGCTCCTGGACAGGGAACACTGAAGCTTTCTTT | CASSSWTGNTEAFF
TRBJ1-2 | . | . | TRBV3-1/TRBV3-2 | TGTGCCAGCAGCCAAGGGACCGGGTCCGGAGGCTACACCTTC | CASSQGTGSGGYTF
TRBJ2-7 | . | . | TRBV24-1 | TGTGCCACCAGTGATTACGGCGAGCAGTACTTC | CATSDYGEQYF
TRBJ2-3 | . | TRBD1 | TRBV2 | TGTGCCAGCAGTCCGACAGGGGGCGCGTCCGATACGCAGTATTTT | CASSPTGGASDTQYF
TRBJ2-5 | . | . | TRBV5-1 | TGCGCCAGCAGCTTGATGGGGGAGCCTCAAGAGACCCAGTACTTC | CASSLMGEPQETQYF
TRBJ1-6 | . | . | TRBV5-4 | TGTGCCAGCAGCCCGGGACACGGGGCTTCACCCCTCCACTTT | CASSPGHGASPLHF
TRBJ1-2 | . | TRBD1 | TRBV7-9 | TGTGCCAGCAGTTGGGGACAGGGTGAAGGCTACACCTTC | CASSWGQGEGYTF